This entry is about one TCR beta chain. Its antigen is unknown. This entry comes from a study of OX40 agonist ivuxolimab in advanced cancers. TCRdb keeps only in-frame clones here, not all; method: immunoSEQ multiplex PCR. The data show about 80,000 clones, roughly nine tenths seen once. V was pared by 6 bases and J by 5 bases, with 6 bases of the junction left unmatched. Per the germline V gene, CDR1 is LNHDA and CDR2 is SQIVND (reference sequence). This CDR3 contains 13 residues. Findings and limits, study-wide: In the 0.1 to 3.0 mg/kg range, CD4+ and CD8+ blood T cells had expanded clonally by week 6. CD4+ T cells averaged fewer expanded clones than CD8+ T cells.

V is TRBV19 and J is TRBJ1-2; 7 bases fit TRBD1. The specimen comprised CD4+ or CD8+ T cells sorted from blood, sampled in a trial of the OX40 agonist ivuxolimab. The source is an adult with an advanced solid tumor such as melanoma, head and neck, liver or kidney cancer. For the CDR3, the DNA is TGTGCCAGTAGGACAGGGCCGGGGTATGGCTACACCTTC. Its translation is CASRTGPGYGYTF. Based on the CDR3 plus reference TRBV19 and TRBJ1-2, the full variable domain is DGGITQSPKYLFRKEGQNVTLSCEQNLNHDAMYWYRQDPGQGLRLIYYSQIVNDFQKGDIAEGYSVSREKKESFPLTVTSAQKNPTAFYLCASRTGPGYGYTFGSGTRLTVV.